This TCR beta chain derives from a study of blood T cell repertoires in COVID-19. Germline V gene data show CDR1 as SGHTA and CDR2 as FQGNSA. This CDR3 has 15 amino acids. Trimming took 5 bases from V and 0 from J, leaving 11 bases between them. Data came from immunoSEQ multiplex PCR; TCRdb stores just in-frame clones and leaves some out. Of 110,000 to 150,000 clones detected, roughly 88% appear once; the ten largest clones hold roughly 3.9%. Source material: PBMCs or T cells enriched from blood (not recorded which). This TCR was sampled from a man in his fifties or sixties who had recovered from COVID-19. The chain joins TRBV7-2 to TRBJ2-1; perhaps TRBD2 as D (5 bases). The CDR3 protein is CASSTQRSSYNEQFF. The DNA for the CDR3 is TGTGCCAGCAGCACCCAGCGGAGCTCCTACAATGAGCAGTTCTTC.